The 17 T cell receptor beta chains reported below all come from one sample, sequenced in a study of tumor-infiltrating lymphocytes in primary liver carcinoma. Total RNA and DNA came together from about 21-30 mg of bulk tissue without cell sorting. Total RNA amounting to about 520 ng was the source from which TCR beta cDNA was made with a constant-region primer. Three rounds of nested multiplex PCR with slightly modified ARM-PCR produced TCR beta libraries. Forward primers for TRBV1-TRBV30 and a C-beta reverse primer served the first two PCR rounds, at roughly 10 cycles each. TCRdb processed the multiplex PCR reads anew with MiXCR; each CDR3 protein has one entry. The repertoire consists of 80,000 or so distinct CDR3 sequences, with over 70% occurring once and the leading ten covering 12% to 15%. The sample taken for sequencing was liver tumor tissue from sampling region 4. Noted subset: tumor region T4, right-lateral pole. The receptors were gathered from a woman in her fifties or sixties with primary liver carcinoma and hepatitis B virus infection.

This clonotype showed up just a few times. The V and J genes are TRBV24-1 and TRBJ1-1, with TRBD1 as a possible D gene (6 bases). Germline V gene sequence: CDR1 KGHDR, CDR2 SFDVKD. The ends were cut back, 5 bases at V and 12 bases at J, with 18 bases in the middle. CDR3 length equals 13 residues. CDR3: CATSVGDRHVTFF. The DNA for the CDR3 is TGTGCCACCAGTGTAGGCGACAGGCACGTAACTTTCTTT.

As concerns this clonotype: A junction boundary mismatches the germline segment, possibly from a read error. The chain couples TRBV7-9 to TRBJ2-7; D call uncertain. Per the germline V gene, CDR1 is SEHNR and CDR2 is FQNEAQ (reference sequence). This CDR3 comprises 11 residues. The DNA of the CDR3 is TGTGTCAGCAGCCTCCTCTCCGAGCAGTACTTC. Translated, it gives CVSSLLSEQYF. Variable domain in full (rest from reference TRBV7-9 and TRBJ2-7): DTGVSQNPRHKITKRGQNVTFRCDPISEHNRLYWYRQTLGQGPEFLTYFQNEAQLEKSRLLSDRFSAERPKGSFSTLEIQRTEQGDSAMYLCVSSLLSEQYFGPGTRLTVT.

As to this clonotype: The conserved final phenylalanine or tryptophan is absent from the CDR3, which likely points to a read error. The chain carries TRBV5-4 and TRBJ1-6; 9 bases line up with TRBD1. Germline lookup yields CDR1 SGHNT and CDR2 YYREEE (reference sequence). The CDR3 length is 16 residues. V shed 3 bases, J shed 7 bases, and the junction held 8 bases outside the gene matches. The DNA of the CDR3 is TGTGCCAGCAGCTCGACTATGGGACAGGGAAATTCACCCCTCCACTCT. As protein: CASSSTMGQGNSPLHS.

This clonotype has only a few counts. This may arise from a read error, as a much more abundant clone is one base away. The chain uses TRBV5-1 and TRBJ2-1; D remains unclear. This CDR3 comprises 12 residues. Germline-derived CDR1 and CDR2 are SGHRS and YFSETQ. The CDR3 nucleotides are TGCACCAGCAGCTTGGTGACTAATGAGCAGTTCTTC. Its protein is CTSSLVTNEQFF.

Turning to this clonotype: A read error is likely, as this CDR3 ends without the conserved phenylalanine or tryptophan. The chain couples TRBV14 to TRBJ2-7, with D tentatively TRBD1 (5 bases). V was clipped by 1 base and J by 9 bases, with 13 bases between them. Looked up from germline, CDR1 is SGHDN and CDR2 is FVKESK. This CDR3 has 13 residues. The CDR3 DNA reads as TGTGCCAGCAGCCAAGGCCAGGGATGGATGCAGTACATC. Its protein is CASSQGQGWMQYI.

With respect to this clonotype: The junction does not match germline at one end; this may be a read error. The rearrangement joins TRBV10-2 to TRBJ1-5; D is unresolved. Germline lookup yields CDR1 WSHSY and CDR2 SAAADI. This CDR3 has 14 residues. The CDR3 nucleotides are TGCGCGAGCGGTGAGTCATCTAGCGATCAGCCCCAGCATTTT. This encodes CASGESSSDQPQHF.

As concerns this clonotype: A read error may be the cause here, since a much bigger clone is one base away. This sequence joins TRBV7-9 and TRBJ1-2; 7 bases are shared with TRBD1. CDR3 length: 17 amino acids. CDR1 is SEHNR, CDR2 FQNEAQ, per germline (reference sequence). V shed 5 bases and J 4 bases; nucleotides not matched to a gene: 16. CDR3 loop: CASSQGGWQGDSYGYTF. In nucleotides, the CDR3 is TGTGCCAGCAGCCAGGGGGGATGGCAGGGAGACTCCTATGGCTACACCTTC.

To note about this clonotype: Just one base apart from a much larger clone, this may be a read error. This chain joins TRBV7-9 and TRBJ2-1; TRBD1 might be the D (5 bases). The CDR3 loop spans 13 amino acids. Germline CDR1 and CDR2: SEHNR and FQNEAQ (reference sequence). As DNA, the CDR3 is TGTCCCAGCAGCTTAACCCAGGGCAATGAGCAGTTCTTC. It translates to CPSSLTQGNEQFF. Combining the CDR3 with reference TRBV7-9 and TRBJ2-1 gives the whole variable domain DTGVSQNPRHKITKRGQNVTFRCDPISEHNRLYWYRQTLGQGPEFLTYFQNEAQLEKSRLLSDRFSAERPKGSFSTLEIQRTEQGDSAMYLCPSSLTQGNEQFFGPGTRLTVL.

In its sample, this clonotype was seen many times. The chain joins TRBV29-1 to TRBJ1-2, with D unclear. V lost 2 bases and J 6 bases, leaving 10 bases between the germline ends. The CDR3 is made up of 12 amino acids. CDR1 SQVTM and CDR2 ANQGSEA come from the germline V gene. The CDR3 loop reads CSVEPGGNGYTF. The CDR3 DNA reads TGCAGCGTTGAACCGGGAGGGAATGGCTACACCTTC.

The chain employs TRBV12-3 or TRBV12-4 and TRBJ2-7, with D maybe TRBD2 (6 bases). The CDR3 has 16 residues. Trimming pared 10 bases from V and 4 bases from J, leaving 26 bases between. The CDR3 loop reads CANGLFGGNRAYEQYF. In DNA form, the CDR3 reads TGTGCCAACGGTTTGTTCGGCGGGAATCGTGCGTACGAGCAGTACTTC.

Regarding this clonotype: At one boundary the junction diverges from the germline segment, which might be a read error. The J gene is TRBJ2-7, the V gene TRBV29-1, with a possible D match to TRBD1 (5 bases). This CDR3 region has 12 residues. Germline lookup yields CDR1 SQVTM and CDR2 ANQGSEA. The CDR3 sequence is CRVEDTGYEQYF. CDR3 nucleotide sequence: TGCAGAGTTGAAGATACAGGCTACGAGCAGTATTTC.

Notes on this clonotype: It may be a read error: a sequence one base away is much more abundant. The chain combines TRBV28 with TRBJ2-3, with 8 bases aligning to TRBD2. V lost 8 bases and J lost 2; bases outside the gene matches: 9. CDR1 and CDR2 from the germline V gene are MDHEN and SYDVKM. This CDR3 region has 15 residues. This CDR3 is CASEGSGRDTDTQYF. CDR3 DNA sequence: TGTGCCAGCGAGGGAAGCGGGAGAGACACAGATACGCAGTATTTT.

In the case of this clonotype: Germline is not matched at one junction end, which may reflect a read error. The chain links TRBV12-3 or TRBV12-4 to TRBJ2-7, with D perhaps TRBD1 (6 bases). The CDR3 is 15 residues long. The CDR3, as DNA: TGTGCCGGCAGTTTAGTTCGACAGGTCAACTACAAGCAGTACTTC. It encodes CAGSLVRQVNYKQYF.

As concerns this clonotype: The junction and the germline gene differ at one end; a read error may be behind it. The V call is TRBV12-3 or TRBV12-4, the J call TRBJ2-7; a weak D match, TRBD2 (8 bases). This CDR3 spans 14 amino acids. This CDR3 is CASSFGRGRSELYF. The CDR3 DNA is TGTGCCAGCAGTTTCGGGAGGGGGCGAAGCGAGCTGTACTTC.

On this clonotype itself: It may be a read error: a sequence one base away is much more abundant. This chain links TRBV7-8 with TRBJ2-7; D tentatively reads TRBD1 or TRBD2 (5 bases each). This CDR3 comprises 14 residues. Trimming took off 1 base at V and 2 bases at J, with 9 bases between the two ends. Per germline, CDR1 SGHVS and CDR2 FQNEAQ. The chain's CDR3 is CASSLGDRTYEQYF. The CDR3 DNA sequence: TGTGCCAGCAGCTTAGGGGACCGTACCTACGAGCAGTACTTC.

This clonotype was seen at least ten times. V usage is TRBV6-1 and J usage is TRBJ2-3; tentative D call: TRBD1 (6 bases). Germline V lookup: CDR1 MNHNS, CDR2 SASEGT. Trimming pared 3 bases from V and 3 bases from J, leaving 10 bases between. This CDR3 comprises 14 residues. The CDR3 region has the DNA TGTGCCAGCAGTGACAGGGGCAGGACAGATACGCAGTATTTT. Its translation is CASSDRGRTDTQYF.

CDR3: CASSNTGGSETQYF. Written as DNA, the CDR3 is TGTGCCAGCAGCAATACAGGGGGCAGTGAGACCCAGTACTTC. The chain combines TRBV9 with TRBJ2-5; 9 nucleotides match TRBD1. Per germline, CDR1 SGDLS and CDR2 YYNGEE. The CDR3 loop spans 14 amino acids. With V trimmed by 4 bases and J by 5 bases, 6 bases remained unmatched.